This is a list of T cell receptor beta chains from one sample in a study of CD8 T cells in Susac syndrome. TCRdb used MiXCR to reprocess the immunoSEQ multiplex PCR reads, holding one entry per CDR3 protein. The sample lists tens of thousands of distinct CDR3 sequences, around 94% occurring once. Sample: CD4+ T cells from PBMCs. These TCRs come from a human donor with Susac syndrome. The CDR3 runs from the conserved cysteine through the conserved F or W. D genes are given only for firm matches. Size is omitted from some rows. Given values are once, few, many or a class for expanded clones.

TRBJ2-3	TRBD2	-	TRBV20-1	CSAAAGGGPDTQYF
TRBJ1-2	-	-	TRBV28	CASSPTGFYGYTF
TRBJ1-2	-	-	TRBV7-8	CASSPYRVANYGYTF
TRBJ1-5	-	-	TRBV12-3/TRBV12-4	CASSPGQHQPQHF
TRBJ1-3	-	-	TRBV15	CATSTWGFSGNTIYF
TRBJ2-7	TRBD1	-	TRBV13	CASSLTGDYEQYF
TRBJ2-2	-	-	TRBV30	CAWSGNTGELFF
TRBJ1-2	-	-	TRBV10-3	CAISEGGRGYTF
TRBJ2-7	-	-	TRBV27	CASSSRTGRPSNEQYF
TRBJ1-5	TRBD1	-	TRBV20-1	CSAQTGGGMYSNQPQHF
TRBJ1-4	-	-	TRBV3-1	CASSQNLNEKLFF
TRBJ2-1	TRBD2	-	TRBV5-1	CASSLGAGLLAGGVDEQFF
TRBJ2-3	TRBD2	-	TRBV7-3	CASSERGGSTDTQYF
TRBJ2-5	-	-	TRBV29-1	CSVETGPVETQYF
TRBJ2-5	-	-	TRBV10-2	CASSEPSAETQYF
TRBJ2-5	-	once	TRBV5-1	CASGVYQETQYF
TRBJ2-3	-	-	TRBV11-2	CASSAGTTDTQYF
TRBJ1-5	TRBD1	-	TRBV24-1	CATSDGLGTGNQPQHF
TRBJ1-6	-	-	TRBV28	CASTPRSRDSPLHF
TRBJ2-4	-	-	TRBV12-3/TRBV12-4	CASSFRTVAKNIQYF
TRBJ1-5	TRBD1	-	TRBV7-6	CASSLGAQGSGQPQHF
TRBJ1-5	-	-	TRBV30	CAWSLEGWNQPQHF
TRBJ2-1	TRBD2	-	TRBV10-3	CAISDGTSGSNEQFF
TRBJ1-6	-	-	TRBV2	CASRSTSGSPLHF
TRBJ2-7	TRBD1	-	TRBV4-3	CASSPGGGGNEQYF
TRBJ2-7	-	-	TRBV5-4	CASSRDGGPYEQYF
TRBJ2-1	-	-	TRBV20-1	CSAASQGYNEQFF
TRBJ1-2	TRBD1	-	TRBV12-3/TRBV12-4	CASRQQGEGGYTF
TRBJ1-5	TRBD1	-	TRBV7-2	CASILNGQGIGNQPQHF
TRBJ1-2	TRBD1	-	TRBV6-5	CASRGQGRRYTF
TRBJ2-3	-	-	TRBV30	CAIMGGATDTQYF
TRBJ1-6	-	-	TRBV7-8	CASSLESGRSYNSPLHF
TRBJ1-2	-	-	TRBV15	CATSEALNGYTF
TRBJ1-2	TRBD1	-	TRBV6-5	CACLSGTGGAGGYTF
TRBJ1-2	-	-	TRBV30	CAWSVALYGYTF
TRBJ2-3	-	-	TRBV9	CASSVSQEDTQYF
TRBJ1-2	-	-	TRBV6-1	CASSGGLNGYTF
TRBJ2-5	TRBD1	-	TRBV20-1	CSANQGVPWETQYF
TRBJ2-6	TRBD1	-	TRBV5-4	CAMGQQISGANVLTF
TRBJ2-7	TRBD2	-	TRBV20-1	CSARPPSGGIYEQYF
TRBJ2-1	TRBD1	-	TRBV27	CASSLLFGTGEGGNEQFF